This is a list of T cell receptor beta chains from one sample in a study of Graves' ophthalmopathy and Graves' hyperthyroidism. TCRdb analysed the multiplex PCR reads with MiXCR anew, one entry per CDR3 protein. This table holds a few hundred thousand distinct CDR3 sequences, just under 40% found once. The sequenced sample was peripheral blood or thyroid tissue (not recorded which). All receptors derive from an adult man with Graves' hyperthyroidism. CDR3s include the opening cysteine and the closing phenylalanine or tryptophan. The order of the fields is V gene, J gene, clone size, D gene, CDR3 protein, CDR3 DNA. A D gene is named only where the DNA matches it firmly. Some rows mark clone size as missing; the rest say once, few, many or name a class of expanded clone.

v_call: TRBV6-5
j_call: TRBJ2-7
clone_size: few
d_call: NA
cdr3_aa: CASRSGLSSYEQYF
cdr3_nt: TGTGCCAGCAGATCAGGGCTCAGCTCCTACGAGCAGTACTTC

v_call: TRBV7-6
j_call: TRBJ2-7
clone_size: many
d_call: TRBD1
cdr3_aa: CASSLGTGWDEQYF
cdr3_nt: TGTGCCAGCAGTCTGGGGACAGGGTGGGACGAGCAGTACTTC

v_call: TRBV7-2
j_call: TRBJ2-3
clone_size: NA
d_call: NA
cdr3_aa: CASSRGSGTTDTQYF
cdr3_nt: TGTGCCAGCAGCCGTGGGAGCGGAACCACAGATACGCAGTATTTT

v_call: TRBV6-1
j_call: TRBJ2-5
clone_size: NA
d_call: TRBD1
cdr3_aa: CASSKRDRGQETQYF
cdr3_nt: TGTGCCAGCAGTAAGCGGGACAGGGGACAAGAGACCCAGTACTTC

v_call: TRBV15
j_call: TRBJ2-5
clone_size: NA
d_call: TRBD2
cdr3_aa: CATSRVREGTQETQYF
cdr3_nt: TGTGCCACCAGCAGAGTACGGGAGGGAACGCAAGAGACCCAGTACTTC

v_call: TRBV5-1
j_call: TRBJ1-5
clone_size: NA
d_call: NA
cdr3_aa: CASSLHGGFPQHF
cdr3_nt: TGCGCCAGCAGCTTGCATGGGGGGTTTCCCCAGCATTTT

v_call: TRBV7-9
j_call: TRBJ1-6
clone_size: few
d_call: TRBD1
cdr3_aa: CASSPLNPTGNNSPLHF
cdr3_nt: TGTGCCAGCAGCCCACTAAACCCGACAGGGAATAATTCACCCCTCCACTTT

v_call: TRBV10-3
j_call: TRBJ2-5
clone_size: few
d_call: TRBD1
cdr3_aa: CAISEPPQGDQETQYF
cdr3_nt: TGTGCCATCAGTGAGCCTCCACAGGGGGACCAAGAGACCCAGTACTTC

v_call: TRBV20-1
j_call: TRBJ2-1
clone_size: NA
d_call: TRBD2
cdr3_aa: CSASSAGVYEQFF
cdr3_nt: TGCAGTGCTAGTTCGGCGGGAGTATATGAGCAGTTCTTC

v_call: TRBV10-3
j_call: TRBJ2-5
clone_size: many
d_call: TRBD1
cdr3_aa: CAISDRGQERETQYF
cdr3_nt: TGTGCCATCAGTGACAGGGGGCAGGAAAGAGAGACCCAGTACTTC

v_call: TRBV5-4
j_call: TRBJ2-5
clone_size: many
d_call: NA
cdr3_aa: CASSGPDGAQYF
cdr3_nt: TGTGCCAGCAGCGGACCGGATGGGGCCCAGTACTTC

v_call: TRBV7-9
j_call: TRBJ1-1
clone_size: NA
d_call: NA
cdr3_aa: CASSLDTFGIGQGNTEAFF
cdr3_nt: TGTGCCAGCAGCTTAGATACATTTGGGATTGGGCAGGGGAACACTGAAGCTTTCTTT

v_call: TRBV7-2
j_call: TRBJ2-7
clone_size: NA
d_call: TRBD2
cdr3_aa: CASSPRTSGNRDEQYF
cdr3_nt: TGTGCCAGCAGCCCCAGGACTAGCGGGAATCGCGACGAGCAGTACTTC

v_call: TRBV10-1
j_call: TRBJ2-1
clone_size: once
d_call: TRBD1
cdr3_aa: CASSEYGTGDYNEQFF
cdr3_nt: TGCGCCAGCAGTGAGTACGGGACAGGGGACTACAATGAGCAGTTCTTC

v_call: TRBV7-9
j_call: TRBJ2-7
clone_size: NA
d_call: TRBD1
cdr3_aa: CASRGQGRDEQYF
cdr3_nt: TGTGCCAGCAGAGGACAGGGGCGGGACGAGCAGTACTTC

v_call: TRBV7-9
j_call: TRBJ2-7
clone_size: few
d_call: NA
cdr3_aa: CASSPNLGGTADYEQYF
cdr3_nt: TGTGCCAGTAGTCCCAATCTGGGGGGGACAGCAGACTACGAGCAGTACTTC

v_call: TRBV7-2
j_call: TRBJ1-5
clone_size: few
d_call: NA
cdr3_aa: CASSDRQFSNQPQHF
cdr3_nt: TGTGCCAGCAGCGATAGACAGTTTAGCAATCAGCCCCAGCATTTT

v_call: TRBV7-3
j_call: TRBJ2-3
clone_size: NA
d_call: TRBD2
cdr3_aa: CASSVSGEDTDTQYF
cdr3_nt: TGTGCCAGCAGCGTTAGCGGGGAGGACACAGATACGCAGTATTTT

v_call: TRBV7-7
j_call: TRBJ1-4
clone_size: many
d_call: TRBD1
cdr3_aa: CASSHAFSGTGGAFGEKLFF
cdr3_nt: TGTGCTAGCAGCCATGCATTCTCCGGGACAGGGGGCGCATTTGGTGAAAAACTGTTTTTT

v_call: TRBV7-2
j_call: TRBJ1-4
clone_size: many
d_call: TRBD1
cdr3_aa: CASSGDRREKLFF
cdr3_nt: TGTGCCAGCAGCGGGGACAGGCGAGAAAAACTGTTTTTT

v_call: TRBV9
j_call: TRBJ2-2
clone_size: many
d_call: NA
cdr3_aa: CASSVGWGTGELFF
cdr3_nt: TGTGCCAGCAGCGTAGGGTGGGGGACCGGGGAGCTGTTTTTT

v_call: TRBV7-2
j_call: TRBJ2-1
clone_size: NA
d_call: NA
cdr3_aa: CASSLGGANEQFF
cdr3_nt: TGTGCCAGCAGCTTAGGAGGGGCCAATGAGCAGTTCTTC

v_call: TRBV7-2
j_call: TRBJ2-5
clone_size: many
d_call: TRBD1
cdr3_aa: CASSTTGAETQYF
cdr3_nt: TGTGCCAGCAGCACAACAGGGGCTGAGACCCAGTACTTC

v_call: TRBV2
j_call: TRBJ2-7
clone_size: NA
d_call: NA
cdr3_aa: CASTSLGAYEQGGEQYF
cdr3_nt: TGTGCCAGCACCTCCCTAGGGGCTTACGAGCAAGGAGGCGAGCAGTACTTC

v_call: TRBV7-8
j_call: TRBJ2-7
clone_size: many
d_call: NA
cdr3_aa: CASSLGIGTKVEQYF
cdr3_nt: TGTGCCAGCAGCTTAGGGATAGGGACAAAGGTCGAGCAGTACTTC

v_call: TRBV12-3/TRBV12-4
j_call: TRBJ2-2
clone_size: many
d_call: NA
cdr3_aa: CASRDVAAGELFF
cdr3_nt: TGTGCCAGCAGGGATGTAGCTGCCGGGGAGCTGTTTTTT

v_call: TRBV20-1
j_call: TRBJ1-4
clone_size: many
d_call: TRBD1
cdr3_aa: CSARAGGGWYEKLFF
cdr3_nt: TGCAGTGCTAGAGCAGGGGGCGGTTGGTATGAAAAACTGTTTTTT

v_call: TRBV20-1
j_call: TRBJ1-5
clone_size: many
d_call: TRBD1
cdr3_aa: CSARDPRGHGNQPQHF
cdr3_nt: TGCAGTGCTAGAGATCCCAGGGGGCACGGCAATCAGCCCCAGCATTTT

v_call: TRBV12-3/TRBV12-4
j_call: TRBJ1-5
clone_size: many
d_call: NA
cdr3_aa: CASTAGVQPQHF
cdr3_nt: TGTGCCAGCACCGCGGGGGTTCAGCCCCAGCATTTT

v_call: TRBV13
j_call: TRBJ2-5
clone_size: NA
d_call: TRBD1
cdr3_aa: CASSLRQGAVETQYF
cdr3_nt: TGTGCCAGCAGCTTACGACAGGGGGCTGTAGAGACCCAGTACTTC

v_call: TRBV14
j_call: TRBJ2-3
clone_size: once
d_call: TRBD2
cdr3_aa: CASSQTAGESTDTQYF
cdr3_nt: TGTGCCAGCAGCCAGACGGCGGGAGAGTCCACAGATACGCAGTATTTT

v_call: TRBV6-1
j_call: TRBJ2-7
clone_size: few
d_call: TRBD1
cdr3_aa: CASRTGQVLFEQYF
cdr3_nt: TGTGCCAGCAGAACGGGACAGGTTTTATTCGAGCAGTACTTC

v_call: TRBV5-5
j_call: TRBJ1-4
clone_size: NA
d_call: NA
cdr3_aa: CASSLSRVRTNEKLFF
cdr3_nt: TGTGCCAGCAGCTTGTCCAGGGTTAGAACTAATGAAAAACTGTTTTTT

v_call: TRBV28
j_call: TRBJ1-2
clone_size: NA
d_call: NA
cdr3_aa: CASSLWQGNYGYTF
cdr3_nt: TGTGCCAGCAGTTTATGGCAGGGAAACTATGGCTACACCTTC

v_call: TRBV9
j_call: TRBJ1-2
clone_size: many
d_call: NA
cdr3_aa: CASSLRDTSYGYTF
cdr3_nt: TGTGCCAGCAGTCTCCGGGACACGTCCTATGGCTACACCTTC